A selection of T cell receptor beta chains follows, all from one sample in a study of regulatory T cells in long-lasting Graves disease. TCRdb independently ran MiXCR on the multiplex PCR reads; one entry per CDR3 protein. This repertoire shows 580,000 or so distinct CDR3 sequences, around 15% found once; its top ten account for around 11%. This sample was shared with a second study, whose subject was T cells in Graves' hyperthyroidism and ophthalmopathy.

Sample: peripheral blood mononuclear cells (PBMCs), taken at new diagnosis, from a patient treated with antithyroid drugs. The receptors derive from a man aged 18 to 30 with Graves disease. Both conserved end residues are part of each CDR3. A D gene is named only where the DNA matches it firmly. Clone size appears in some rows only: once, few, many, or a class for an expanded clone.

V gene,clone size,J gene,D gene,CDR3 protein,CDR3 DNA
TRBV5-1,NA,TRBJ1-4,NA,CASSLDGGGEKLFF,TGCGCCAGCAGCTTGGACGGGGGTGGCGAAAAACTGTTTTTT
TRBV27,NA,TRBJ2-2,NA,CASSLSTAPGELFF,TGTGCCAGCAGTTTATCGACCGCCCCCGGGGAGCTGTTTTTT
TRBV7-9,few,TRBJ1-4,NA,CASRRVSNEKLFF,TGTGCCAGCAGAAGGGTCTCTAATGAAAAACTGTTTTTT
TRBV6-1,many,TRBJ2-7,NA,CASMRQGISEQYF,TGTGCCAGCATGCGGCAGGGGATTTCCGAGCAGTACTTC
TRBV20-1,few,TRBJ1-2,NA,CSALTDNYGYTF,TGCAGTGCCCTGACCGATAACTATGGCTACACCTTC
TRBV11-3,many,TRBJ2-5,NA,CASSLRGKTGQETQYF,TGTGCCAGCAGCTTACGCGGCAAGACGGGACAAGAGACCCAGTACTTC
TRBV20-1,NA,TRBJ2-1,NA,CSARFAGLRERGNEQFF,TGCAGTGCTAGGTTTGCTGGCCTGAGAGAGAGGGGCAATGAGCAGTTCTTC
TRBV20-1,many,TRBJ2-7,NA,CSARVVLSSYEQYF,TGCAGTGCTAGAGTGGTTCTTAGCTCCTACGAGCAGTACTTC
TRBV19,NA,TRBJ2-4,NA,CASSIPSTVNIQYF,TGTGCCAGTAGTATTCCTTCGACAGTAAACATTCAGTACTTC
TRBV29-1,many,TRBJ2-7,TRBD2,CSVTGTSASSSYEQYF,TGCAGCGTCACCGGGACTAGCGCCTCGAGCTCCTACGAGCAGTACTTC
TRBV28,NA,TRBJ1-3,NA,CASSLRKSGNTIYF,TGTGCCAGCAGTTTAAGGAAATCTGGAAACACCATATATTTT
TRBV11-2,few,TRBJ2-2,TRBD2,CASSLLLAGGPLGELFF,TGTGCCAGCAGCTTATTGCTAGCGGGAGGGCCTCTTGGGGAGCTGTTTTTT
TRBV3-1,many,TRBJ2-4,NA,CASSQSGPQYF,TGTGCCAGCAGCCAATCCGGGCCTCAGTACTTC
TRBV2,NA,TRBJ2-7,TRBD1,CASSRDRGSEQYF,TGTGCCAGCAGTCGGGACAGGGGATCCGAGCAGTACTTC
TRBV7-9,NA,TRBJ2-2,TRBD1,CASSLNRGIKNTGELFF,TGTGCCAGCAGCCTCAACAGGGGGATTAAGAACACCGGGGAGCTGTTTTTT
TRBV28,few,TRBJ1-4,NA,CASGGLTTNEKLFF,TGTGCCAGTGGCGGTTTGACAACTAATGAAAAACTGTTTTTT
TRBV2,many,TRBJ2-7,NA,CASSEPSRQEAQDEQYF,TGTGCCAGCAGTGAACCGTCTCGCCAGGAAGCCCAGGACGAGCAGTACTTC
TRBV29-1,few,TRBJ2-3,TRBD1,CSAWTGMGTDTQYF,TGCAGCGCCTGGACAGGTATGGGCACAGATACGCAGTATTTT
TRBV6-1,many,TRBJ2-6,NA,CASTQRGIVPQSSGANVLTF,TGTGCCAGCACCCAAAGGGGGATAGTTCCCCAATCCTCTGGGGCCAACGTCCTGACTTTC
TRBV11-2,many,TRBJ2-3,TRBD1,CASSLAPGQGGTDTQYF,TGTGCCAGCAGCTTAGCCCCCGGACAGGGGGGCACAGATACGCAGTATTTT
TRBV29-1,NA,TRBJ2-1,NA,CSVEFGLAADNEQFF,TGCAGCGTTGAATTTGGGTTAGCGGCTGACAATGAGCAGTTCTTC
TRBV6-2/TRBV6-3,few,TRBJ1-6,NA,CASRGGIIGSPLHF,TGTGCCAGCAGGGGGGGGATTATCGGTTCACCCCTCCACTTT
TRBV7-9,NA,TRBJ2-1,TRBD2,CASSPTPPGHRRLAGRNEQFF,TGTGCCAGCAGCCCAACACCTCCGGGACACCGAAGACTAGCGGGAAGGAATGAGCAGTTCTTC
TRBV5-1,few,TRBJ1-1,NA,CASSLASGENTEAFF,TGCGCCAGCAGCTTGGCTTCAGGGGAGAACACTGAAGCTTTCTTT
TRBV27,many,TRBJ2-1,TRBD2,CASSPLAGVGYNEQFF,TGTGCCAGCAGTCCTCTAGCGGGAGTGGGCTACAATGAGCAGTTCTTC
TRBV6-5,NA,TRBJ2-1,NA,CASSYSLAASYNEQFF,TGTGCCAGCAGTTACTCCCTGGCAGCCTCCTACAATGAGCAGTTCTTC